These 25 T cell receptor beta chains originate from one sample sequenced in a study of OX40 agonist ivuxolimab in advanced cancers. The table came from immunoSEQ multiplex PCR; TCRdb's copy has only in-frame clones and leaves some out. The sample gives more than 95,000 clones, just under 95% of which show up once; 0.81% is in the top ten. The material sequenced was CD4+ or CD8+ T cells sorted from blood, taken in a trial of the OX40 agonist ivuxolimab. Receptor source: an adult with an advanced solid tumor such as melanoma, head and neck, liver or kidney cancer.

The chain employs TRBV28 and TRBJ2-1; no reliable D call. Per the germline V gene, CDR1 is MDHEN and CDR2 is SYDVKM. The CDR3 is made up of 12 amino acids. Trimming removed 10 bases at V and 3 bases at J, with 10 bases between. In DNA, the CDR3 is TGTGCCACCCAGGTAAACTACAATGAGCAGTTCTTC. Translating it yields CATQVNYNEQFF.

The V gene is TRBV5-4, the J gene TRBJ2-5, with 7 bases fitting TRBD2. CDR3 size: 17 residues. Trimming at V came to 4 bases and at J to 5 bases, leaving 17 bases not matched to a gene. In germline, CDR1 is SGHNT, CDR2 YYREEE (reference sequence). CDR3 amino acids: CASSLLGSGMGSETQYF. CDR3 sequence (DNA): TGTGCCAGCAGCCTTCTGGGGAGCGGGATGGGGTCGGAGACCCAGTACTTC.

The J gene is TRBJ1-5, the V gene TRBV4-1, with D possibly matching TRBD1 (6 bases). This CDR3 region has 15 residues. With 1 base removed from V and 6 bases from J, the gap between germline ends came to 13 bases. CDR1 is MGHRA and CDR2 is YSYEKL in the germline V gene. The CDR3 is CASSQGSQGIQPQHF. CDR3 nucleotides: TGCGCCAGCAGCCAAGGTTCGCAGGGGATTCAGCCCCAGCATTTT.

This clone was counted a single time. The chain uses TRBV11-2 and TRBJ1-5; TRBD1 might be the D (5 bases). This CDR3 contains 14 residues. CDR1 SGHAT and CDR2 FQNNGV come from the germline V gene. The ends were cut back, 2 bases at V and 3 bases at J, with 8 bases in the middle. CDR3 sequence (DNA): TGTGCCAGCAGCTTATCAGGGTCCAATCAGCCCCAGCATTTT. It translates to CASSLSGSNQPQHF.

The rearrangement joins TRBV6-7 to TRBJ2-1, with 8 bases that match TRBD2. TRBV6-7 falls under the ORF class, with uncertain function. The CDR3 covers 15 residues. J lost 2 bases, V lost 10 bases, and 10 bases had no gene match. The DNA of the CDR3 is TGTGCCATCCCCTGTAGCGGGACTACCTACAATGAGCAGTTCTTC. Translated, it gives CAIPCSGTTYNEQFF.

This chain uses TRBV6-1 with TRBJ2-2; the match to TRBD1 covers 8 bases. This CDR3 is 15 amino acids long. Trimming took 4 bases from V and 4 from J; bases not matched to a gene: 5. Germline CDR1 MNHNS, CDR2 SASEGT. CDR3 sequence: CASSVRTGITGELFF. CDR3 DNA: TGTGCCAGCAGTGTCAGGACAGGGATCACCGGGGAGCTGTTTTTT.

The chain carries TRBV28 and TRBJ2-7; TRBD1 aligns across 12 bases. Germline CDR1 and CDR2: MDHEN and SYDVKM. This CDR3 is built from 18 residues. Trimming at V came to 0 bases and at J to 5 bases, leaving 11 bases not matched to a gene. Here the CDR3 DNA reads TGTGCCAGCAGTTTATGGAGGGGTGGGACAGGGGGCGAAAACGAGCAGTACTTC. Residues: CASSLWRGGTGGENEQYF.

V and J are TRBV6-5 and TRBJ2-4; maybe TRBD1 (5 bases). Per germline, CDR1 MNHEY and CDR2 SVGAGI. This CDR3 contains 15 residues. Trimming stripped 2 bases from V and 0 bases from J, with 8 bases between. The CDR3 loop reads CASSYDRLAKNIQYF. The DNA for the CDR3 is TGTGCCAGCAGTTACGACAGACTAGCCAAAAACATTCAGTACTTC.

CDR3 protein: CASSIGNSYEQYF. CDR3 bases: TGTGCCAGCAGCATCGGGAATTCCTACGAGCAGTACTTC. The chain uses TRBV7-2 and TRBJ2-7, with a possible D match to TRBD2 (5 bases). The V gene's germline CDR1 is SGHTA and CDR2 FQGNSA. This CDR3 is built from 13 residues. Trimming removed 5 bases at V and 1 base at J, with 9 bases between.

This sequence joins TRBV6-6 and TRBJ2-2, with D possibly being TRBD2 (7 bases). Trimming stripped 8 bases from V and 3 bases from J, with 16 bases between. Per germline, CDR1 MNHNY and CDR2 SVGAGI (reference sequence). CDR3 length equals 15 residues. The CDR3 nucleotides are TGTGCCAGCGACTGGGGGGGGCGCGACACCGGGGAGCTGTTTTTT. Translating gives CASDWGGRDTGELFF.

CDR3 loop: CASSKGRETSYNEQFF. The DNA of the CDR3 is TGTGCCAGCAGCAAAGGACGGGAGACCTCCTACAATGAGCAGTTCTTC. The gene calls are TRBV21-1 and TRBJ2-1; no DNA check was done on the table's D call, TRBD2. TRBV21-1 constitutes a pseudogene. There are 16 residues in the CDR3.

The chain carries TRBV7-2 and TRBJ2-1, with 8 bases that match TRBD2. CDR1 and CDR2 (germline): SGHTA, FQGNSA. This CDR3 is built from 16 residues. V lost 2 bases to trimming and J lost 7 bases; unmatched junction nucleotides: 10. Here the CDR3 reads CASSLWSSGRVNEQFF. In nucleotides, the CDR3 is TGTGCCAGCAGCTTATGGTCGAGCGGGAGAGTTAATGAGCAGTTCTTC.

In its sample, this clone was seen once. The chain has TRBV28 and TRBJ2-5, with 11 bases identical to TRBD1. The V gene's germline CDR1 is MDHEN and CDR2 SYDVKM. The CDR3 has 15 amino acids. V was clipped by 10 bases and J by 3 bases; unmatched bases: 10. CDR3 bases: TGTGCCACTTCACCTGGGACAGGGGGAAAAGAGACCCAGTACTTC. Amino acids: CATSPGTGGKETQYF. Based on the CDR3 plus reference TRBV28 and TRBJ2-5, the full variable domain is DVKVTQSSRYLVKRTGEKVFLECVQDMDHENMFWYRQDPGLGLRLIYFSYDVKMKEKGDIPEGYSVSREKKERFSLILESASTNQTSMYLCATSPGTGGKETQYFGPGTRLLVL.

CDR3 nucleotide sequence: TGTGCCAGCAGCTGGGCAACGAACACCGGGGAGCTGTTTTTT. Protein: CASSWATNTGELFF. This chain links TRBV6-5 with TRBJ2-2; D gene uncertain. This CDR3 contains 14 residues. Trimming shortened V by 6 bases and J by 0 bases, and 8 bases separated the two germline ends. In germline, CDR1 is MNHEY, CDR2 SVGAGI.

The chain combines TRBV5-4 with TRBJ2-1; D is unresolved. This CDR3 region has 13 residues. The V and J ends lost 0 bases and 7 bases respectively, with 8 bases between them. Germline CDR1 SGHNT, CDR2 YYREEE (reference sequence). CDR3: CASSLDVTNEQFF. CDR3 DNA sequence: TGTGCCAGCAGCTTGGACGTGACTAATGAGCAGTTCTTC.

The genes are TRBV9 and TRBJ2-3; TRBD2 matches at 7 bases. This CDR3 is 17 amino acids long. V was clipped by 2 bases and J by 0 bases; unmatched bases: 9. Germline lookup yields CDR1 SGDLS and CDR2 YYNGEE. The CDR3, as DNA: TGTGCCAGCAGCGTGGGCGTTAGGCGGGAGAGCACAGATACGCAGTATTTT. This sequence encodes CASSVGVRRESTDTQYF.

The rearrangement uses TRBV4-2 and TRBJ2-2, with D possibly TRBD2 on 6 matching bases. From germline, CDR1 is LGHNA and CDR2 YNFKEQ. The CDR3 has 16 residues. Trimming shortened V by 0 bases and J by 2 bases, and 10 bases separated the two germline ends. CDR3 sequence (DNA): TGTGCCAGCAGCCAAGAGGGAGGTGGAAACACCGGGGAGCTGTTTTTT. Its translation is CASSQEGGGNTGELFF.

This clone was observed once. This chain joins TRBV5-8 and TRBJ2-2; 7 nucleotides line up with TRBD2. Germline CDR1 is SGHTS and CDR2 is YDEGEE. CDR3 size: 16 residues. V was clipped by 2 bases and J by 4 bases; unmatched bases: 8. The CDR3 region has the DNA TGTGCCAGCAGCTTAGCTAGGACTAGGTCCACCGGGGAGCTGTTTTTT. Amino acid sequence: CASSLARTRSTGELFF.

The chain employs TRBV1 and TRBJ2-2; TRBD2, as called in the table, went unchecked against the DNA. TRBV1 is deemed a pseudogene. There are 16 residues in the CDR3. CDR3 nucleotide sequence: TGCACCAGCAGCCAAGAAGCGGGGCCGAACACCGGGGAGCTGTTTTTT. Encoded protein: CTSSQEAGPNTGELFF.

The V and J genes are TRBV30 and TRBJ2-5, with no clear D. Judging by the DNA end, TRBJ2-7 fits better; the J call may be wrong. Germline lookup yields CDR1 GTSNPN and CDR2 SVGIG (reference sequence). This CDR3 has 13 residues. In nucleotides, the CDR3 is TGTGCCTGGATTCGTGGCGGAGCATACGAGCAGTACTTC. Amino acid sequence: CAWIRGGAYEQYF.

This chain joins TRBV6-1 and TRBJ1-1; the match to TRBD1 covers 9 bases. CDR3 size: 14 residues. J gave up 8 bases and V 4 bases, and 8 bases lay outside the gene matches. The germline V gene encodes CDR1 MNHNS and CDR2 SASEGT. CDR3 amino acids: CASSVGGQGTEAFF. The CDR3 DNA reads TGTGCCAGCAGTGTTGGGGGACAGGGCACCGAAGCTTTCTTT.

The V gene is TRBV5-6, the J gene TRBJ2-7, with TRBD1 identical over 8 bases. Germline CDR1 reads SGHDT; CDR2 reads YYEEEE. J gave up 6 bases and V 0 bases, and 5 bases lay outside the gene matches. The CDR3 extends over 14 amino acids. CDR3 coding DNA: TGTGCCAGCAGCTTGGGCAGGGGGCGACTCGAGCAGTACTTC. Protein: CASSLGRGRLEQYF.

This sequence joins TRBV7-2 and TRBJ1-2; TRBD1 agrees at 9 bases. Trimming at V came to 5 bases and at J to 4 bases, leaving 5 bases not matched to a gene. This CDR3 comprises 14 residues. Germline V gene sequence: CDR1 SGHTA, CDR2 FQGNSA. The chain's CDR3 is CASSPRDRAYGYTF. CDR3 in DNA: TGTGCCAGCAGCCCACGGGACAGGGCCTATGGCTACACCTTC.

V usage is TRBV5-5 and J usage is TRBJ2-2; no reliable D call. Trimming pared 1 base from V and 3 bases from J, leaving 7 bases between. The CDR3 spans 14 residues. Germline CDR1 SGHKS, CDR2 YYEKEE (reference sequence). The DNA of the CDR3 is TGTGCCAGCAGCTTGCAAGGGTACACCGGGGAGCTGTTTTTT. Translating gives CASSLQGYTGELFF.

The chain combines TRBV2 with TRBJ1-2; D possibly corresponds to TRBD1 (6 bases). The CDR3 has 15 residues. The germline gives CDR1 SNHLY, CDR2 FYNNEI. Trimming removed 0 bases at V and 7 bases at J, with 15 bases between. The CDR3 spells CASSEAGTRSGGYTF. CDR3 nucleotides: TGTGCCAGCAGTGAAGCGGGGACAAGAAGCGGTGGCTACACCTTC. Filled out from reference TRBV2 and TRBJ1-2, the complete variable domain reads EPEVTQTPSHQVTQMGQEVILRCVPISNHLYFYWYRQILGQKVEFLVSFYNNEISEKSEIFDDQFSVERPDGSNFTLKIRSTKLEDSAMYFCASSEAGTRSGGYTFGSGTRLTVV.